A single sample gave rise to the 8 T cell receptor beta chains below, sequenced in a study of blood T cell repertoires in COVID-19. Clones were read by immunoSEQ multiplex PCR, and TCRdb kept only the in-frame ones, dropping some. This table holds 650,000 to 800,000 clones, 70% to 90% found once. Sequenced input: peripheral blood. Receptors originate from a young woman with acute or convalescent COVID-19.

The genes are TRBV19 and TRBJ1-2, with a weak D call TRBD1 (6 bases). Germline CDR1 and CDR2: LNHDA and SQIVND (reference sequence). The CDR3 is 15 residues long. Trimming took 0 bases from V and 7 from J, leaving 15 bases between them. DNA for the CDR3: TGTGCCAGTAGTATAGAGGGGACAAGAGTTATTGGCTACACCTTC. Amino acids: CASSIEGTRVIGYTF.

This chain uses TRBV9 with TRBJ1-6, with TRBD1 as a possible D gene (6 bases). In germline, CDR1 is SGDLS, CDR2 YYNGEE. V was clipped by 0 bases and J by 10 bases, with 11 bases between them. The CDR3 has 14 residues. The CDR3 is CASSVDGQISPLHF. The CDR3 coding sequence is TGTGCCAGCAGCGTAGATGGACAGATCTCACCCCTCCACTTT.

V usage is TRBV6-1 and J usage is TRBJ1-6; D unresolved. Trimming took 0 bases from V and 5 from J, leaving 8 bases between them. CDR1 and CDR2 from the germline V gene are MNHNS and SASEGT. This CDR3 comprises 15 residues. For the CDR3, the DNA is TGTGCCAGCAGTGAAGCGTATAACAATAATTCACCCCTCCACTTT. This encodes CASSEAYNNNSPLHF.

The table lists this clone with a few counts. In nucleotides, the CDR3 is TGCGCCAGCAGCCAGGAGGGGTCCGGGTCCTACAATGAGCAGTTCTTC. Translating it yields CASSQEGSGSYNEQFF. This rearrangement joins TRBV4-3 to TRBJ2-1; the D gene is possibly TRBD2 (6 bases). CDR3 size: 16 residues. Looked up from germline, CDR1 is LGHNA and CDR2 is YSLEER. V lost 3 bases and J 1 base, leaving 13 bases between the germline ends.

V is TRBV3-1 (or the pseudogene TRBV3-2) and J is TRBJ1-2, with D hard to call. Germline CDR1 LGHDT, CDR2 YNNKEL (reference sequence). V was shortened by 2 bases and J by 2 bases, with 9 bases between the two germline ends. The CDR3 is 14 amino acids. This CDR3 reads CASSQPTVNYGYTF. Written as DNA, the CDR3 is TGTGCCAGCAGCCAACCAACAGTGAACTATGGCTACACCTTC.

This sequence joins TRBV29-1 and TRBJ2-3; 12 nucleotides line up with TRBD2. V was pared by 3 bases and J by 0 bases, with 1 base of the junction left unmatched. Germline CDR1 reads SQVTM; CDR2 reads ANQGSEA. The CDR3 sequence is 15 residues long. The CDR3 sequence is CSVELAGGSTDTQYF. CDR3 DNA sequence: TGCAGCGTTGAGCTAGCGGGAGGGAGCACAGATACGCAGTATTTT.

The sample holds one count of this clone. The rearrangement uses TRBV3-1 (or the pseudogene TRBV3-2) and TRBJ1-1; no reliable D call. V was clipped by 4 bases and J by 5 bases, with 11 bases between them. The germline V gene encodes CDR1 LGHDT and CDR2 YNNKEL (reference sequence). CDR3 length: 13 amino acids. The DNA of the CDR3 is TGTGCCAGCAGCCGAGAGTGGCAGACTGAAGCTTTCTTT. Protein product: CASSREWQTEAFF.

V is TRBV5-6 and J is TRBJ1-2; D is uncertain. Germline CDR1 and CDR2: SGHDT and YYEEEE. V dropped 4 bases and J dropped 4 bases, with 23 bases sitting between them. CDR3 size: 17 residues. The CDR3 nucleotides are TGTGCCAGCAGCCTCGGTCGGGGAGCCGGACCCTCCTATGGCTACACCTTC. Its translation is CASSLGRGAGPSYGYTF.